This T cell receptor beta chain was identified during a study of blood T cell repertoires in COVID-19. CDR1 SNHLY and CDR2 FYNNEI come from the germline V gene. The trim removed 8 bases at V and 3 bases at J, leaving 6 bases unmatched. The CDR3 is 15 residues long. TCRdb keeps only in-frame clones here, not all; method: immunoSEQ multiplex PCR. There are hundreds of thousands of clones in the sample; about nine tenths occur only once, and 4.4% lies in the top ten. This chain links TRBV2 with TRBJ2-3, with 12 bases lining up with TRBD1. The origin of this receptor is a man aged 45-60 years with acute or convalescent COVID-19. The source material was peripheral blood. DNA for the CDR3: TGTGCCAGCGGGGGACAGGGGGCTTTTACAGATACGCAGTATTTT. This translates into CASGGQGAFTDTQYF. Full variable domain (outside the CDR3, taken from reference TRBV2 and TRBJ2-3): EPEVTQTPSHQVTQMGQEVILRCVPISNHLYFYWYRQILGQKVEFLVSFYNNEISEKSEIFDDQFSVERPDGSNFTLKIRSTKLEDSAMYFCASGGQGAFTDTQYFGPGTRLTVL.